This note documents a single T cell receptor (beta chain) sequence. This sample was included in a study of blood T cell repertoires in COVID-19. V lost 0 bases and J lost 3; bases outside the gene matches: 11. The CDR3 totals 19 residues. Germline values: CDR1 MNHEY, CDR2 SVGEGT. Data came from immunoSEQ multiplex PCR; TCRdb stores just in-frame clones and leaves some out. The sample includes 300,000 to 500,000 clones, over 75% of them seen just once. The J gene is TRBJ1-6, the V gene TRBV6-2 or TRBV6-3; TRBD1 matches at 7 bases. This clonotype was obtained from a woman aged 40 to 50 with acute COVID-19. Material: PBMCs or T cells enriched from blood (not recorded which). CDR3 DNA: TGTGCCAGCAGTTACTCCACGGGACAGCGGAGCTTCTATAATTCACCCCTCCACTTT. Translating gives CASSYSTGQRSFYNSPLHF.